This TCR beta chain was observed in a study of T cells in tumors after PD-1 blockade. The wider study: A subset received ongoing vismodegib 150 mg daily alongside anti-PD-1 therapy. Blood samples averaged roughly 120,000 templates (range about 24,679-260,000) and 36,536 unique clonotypes.

The table came from immunoSEQ multiplex PCR; TCRdb's copy has only in-frame clones and leaves some out. The profile shows around 13,000 clones, 82% of them singletons. Genomic DNA template from tumor biopsies or peripheral blood, roughly 616 ng to 6,004 ng input. This CDR3 region has 14 residues. The V segment lost 8 bases and the J segment 7 bases; nucleotides outside the gene matches: 13. Germline values: CDR1 GTSNPN, CDR2 SVGIG (reference sequence). The chain couples TRBV30 to TRBJ2-1, with 8 bases lining up with TRBD2. The clonotype comes from a human donor with basal cell carcinoma. The source material was PBMCs, sampled after anti-PD-1 treatment. This CDR3 is CAHLGRGDLNEQFF. CDR3 DNA: TGTGCCCATCTAGGGCGGGGGGATTTGAATGAGCAGTTCTTC.